These 17 T cell receptor beta chains were all obtained from the same sample, sequenced in a study of blood T cell repertoires in COVID-19 (dated by TCRdb to 2018 to 2021). The library was prepared using the immunoSEQ multiplex PCR assay. What TCRdb holds here is the immuneACCESS table cut down to in-frame rearrangements. Part of the clones is not present; checked against another copy, under half of the missing clones reflect an unresolved V gene, and the others are unexplained. The sample yields 150,000 to 180,000 clones; 80% to 90% were counted once. The ten largest clones add up to under 8.5% of the sample. The sequenced sample consisted of peripheral blood. These receptors all stem from an older woman with COVID-19, enrolled during active disease.

The V and J genes are TRBV5-1 and TRBJ1-3, with D unresolved. Trimming cost V 0 bases and J 7 bases, with 17 bases left between them. In germline, CDR1 is SGHRS, CDR2 YFSETQ. The CDR3 covers 16 residues. CDR3 loop: CASSLAGTSDGNTIYF. In DNA, the CDR3 is TGCGCCAGCAGCTTGGCAGGTACCTCGGATGGGAACACCATATATTTT.

The rearrangement uses TRBV5-1 and TRBJ2-5; 8 nucleotides match TRBD2. CDR3 length: 17 amino acids. Germline CDR1 reads SGHRS; CDR2 reads YFSETQ. V gave up 4 bases and J gave up 5 bases; unmatched junction bases: 16. The CDR3: CASSGFAFSGARETQYF. The CDR3 coding sequence is TGCGCCAGCAGCGGTTTCGCTTTTAGCGGGGCCCGGGAGACCCAGTACTTC.

The rearrangement uses TRBV6-5 and TRBJ2-3; TRBD1 might be the D (5 bases). The CDR3 has 14 amino acids. Between the trimmed V and J ends, which lost 10 bases and 6 bases, there was a span of 20 bases. Germline CDR1 MNHEY, CDR2 SVGAGI. CDR3 protein: CATHRTPGADTQYF. The DNA of the CDR3 is TGTGCCACGCATCGGACCCCTGGGGCCGATACGCAGTATTTT.

V and J are TRBV6-5 and TRBJ1-2; 8 nucleotides align to TRBD1. The V and J ends lost 2 bases and 3 bases, in that order; junction bases with no gene match: 2. The V gene's germline CDR1 is MNHEY and CDR2 SVGAGI. CDR3 length: 14 amino acids. CDR3: CASSYPDRDYGYTF. The CDR3 bases are TGTGCCAGCAGTTACCCGGACAGGGACTATGGCTACACCTTC.

V and J are TRBV18 and TRBJ2-1; 7 nucleotides align to TRBD2. The CDR3 covers 18 residues. The V segment lost 6 bases and the J segment 0 bases; nucleotides outside the gene matches: 14. In germline, CDR1 is KGHSH, CDR2 LQKENI. The chain's CDR3 is CASSPLPGASGSYNEQFF. The CDR3, as DNA: TGTGCCAGCTCCCCGTTACCCGGGGCTAGCGGCTCCTACAATGAGCAGTTCTTC.

The CDR3: CATWGPDAGGNYGYTF. CDR3 DNA: TGTGCCACCTGGGGGCCTGACGCAGGGGGCAACTATGGCTACACCTTC. The chain carries TRBV24-1 and TRBJ1-2, with 8 bases lining up with TRBD1. The CDR3 is 16 residues long. Germline V gene data show CDR1 as KGHDR and CDR2 as SFDVKD. J was trimmed by 2 bases and V by 9 bases; bases with no gene match: 13.

The chain has TRBV6-5 and TRBJ2-6; TRBD2 is a possible D gene (5 bases). In germline, CDR1 is MNHEY, CDR2 SVGAGI. CDR3 length: 14 amino acids. V was trimmed by 6 bases and J by 0 bases, leaving 6 bases between them. CDR3: CASSRGSGANVLTF. CDR3 sequence (DNA): TGTGCCAGCAGCCGGGGCTCTGGGGCCAACGTCCTGACTTTC.

J is TRBJ2-3 and V is TRBV6-5; 9 bases match TRBD2. Germline V gives CDR1 MNHEY, CDR2 SVGAGI. The CDR3 is 14 residues long. J was trimmed by 2 bases and V by 6 bases; bases with no gene match: 3. The CDR3 region has the DNA TGTGCCAGCAGGCTAGCGGGAAACACAGATACGCAGTATTTT. Residues: CASRLAGNTDTQYF.

V gene TRBV5-1 combines with J gene TRBJ2-1, with 10 bases that match TRBD1. The V gene's germline CDR1 is SGHRS and CDR2 YFSETQ. This CDR3 is built from 15 residues. J lost 5 bases, V lost 0 bases, and 2 bases had no gene match. The CDR3 reads CASSLGQGAHNEQFF. DNA of the CDR3: TGCGCCAGCAGCTTGGGACAGGGGGCCCACAATGAGCAGTTCTTC.

This clone was seen only once. The chain is built from TRBV2 and TRBJ2-2, with D maybe TRBD2 (5 bases). The CDR3 is made up of 15 amino acids. V was pared by 7 bases and J by 5 bases, with 17 bases between. Germline-derived CDR1 and CDR2 are SNHLY and FYNNEI. The CDR3 nucleotides read TGTGCCAGCACCGAGGGCGGGTCTCATACCGGGGAGCTGTTTTTT. It specifies CASTEGGSHTGELFF.

The V call is TRBV9, the J call TRBJ1-3; TRBD1 is a possible D gene (5 bases). From germline, CDR1 is SGDLS and CDR2 YYNGEE. The CDR3 consists of 16 residues. The ends were cut back, 0 bases at V and 0 bases at J, with 10 bases in the middle. CDR3: CASSVGGSVSGNTIYF. The CDR3 DNA follows: TGTGCCAGCAGCGTAGGGGGCTCAGTCTCTGGAAACACCATATATTTT.

The V call is TRBV7-2, the J call TRBJ1-1; TRBD1 aligns across 9 bases. The CDR3 runs to 15 residues. The V segment lost 5 bases and the J segment 0 bases; nucleotides outside the gene matches: 4. Per germline, CDR1 SGHTA and CDR2 FQGNSA. The CDR3 sequence is CASSPGTGMNTEAFF. The CDR3 DNA sequence: TGTGCCAGCAGCCCCGGGACAGGGATGAACACTGAAGCTTTCTTT.

The chain couples TRBV12-3 or TRBV12-4 to TRBJ1-2; D gene unclear. Trimming left V 6 bases short and J 4 bases short, with 6 bases between. The CDR3 extends over 11 amino acids. CDR3 DNA: TGTGCCAGCAGGCGGGGCTATGGCTACACCTTC. Translating it yields CASRRGYGYTF.

The V gene is TRBV25-1, the J gene TRBJ2-3; D is unclear. The CDR3 has 15 residues. The germline gives CDR1 MGHDK, CDR2 SYGVNS. The V end lost 3 bases, the J end lost 3 bases, and 13 bases lay between the germline ends. The DNA for the CDR3 is TGTGCCAGCAGTGATGGCCCTACGAGGACAGATACGCAGTATTTT. Its translation is CASSDGPTRTDTQYF. The full variable domain, in which reference TRBV25-1 and TRBJ2-3 provide the parts outside the CDR3, is EADIYQTPRYLVIGTGKKITLECSQTMGHDKMYWYQQDPGMELHLIHYSYGVNSTEKGDLSSESTVSRIRTEHFPLTLESARPSHTSQYLCASSDGPTRTDTQYFGPGTRLTVL.

The V and J genes are TRBV19 and TRBJ2-6; 7 nucleotides align to TRBD1. CDR3 length equals 17 residues. Germline values: CDR1 LNHDA, CDR2 SQIVND (reference sequence). Trimming at V came to 4 bases and at J to 3 bases, leaving 9 bases not matched to a gene. The CDR3 nucleotides read TGTGCCAGTAGTAGGAGCCGACAGGGCCATGGGGCCAACGTCCTGACTTTC. This encodes CASSRSRQGHGANVLTF.

The V call is TRBV18, the J call TRBJ2-7; 8 bases are shared with TRBD1. Trimming took 3 bases from V and 6 from J; bases not matched to a gene: 10. Germline V gives CDR1 KGHSH, CDR2 LQKENI. The CDR3 totals 15 residues. CDR3 DNA sequence: TGTGCCAGCTCACCGGAAGGGACAGGTTACGTCGAGCAGTACGTC. Its translation: CASSPEGTGYVEQYV.

This rearrangement joins TRBV5-6 to TRBJ2-7, with 7 positions matching TRBD2. Germline trimming cut 2 bases from V and 6 bases from J; bases unmatched to any gene: 8. This CDR3 contains 14 residues. Germline lookup yields CDR1 SGHDT and CDR2 YYEEEE. The CDR3 DNA sequence: TGTGCCAGCAGCTTCTGGGGCGGGAGAGTCGAGCAGTACTTC. Translation: CASSFWGGRVEQYF.